Listed below are T cell receptor beta chains from one sample, sequenced in a study of response to subunit inactivated influenza vaccine. TCRdb analysed the RT-PCR reads with MiXCR anew, one entry per CDR3 protein. This table holds about 500,000 distinct CDR3 sequences, 16% found once. The sample here was CD4+ T cells sorted from PBMCs, taken 23 months after vaccination. The receptors shown here come from a man aged 45 to 75 who received an inactivated influenza vaccine. CDR3s include the opening cysteine and the closing phenylalanine or tryptophan. Fields, in order: D gene, clone size, V gene, CDR3 length, J gene, CDR3 protein, CDR3 DNA. The D gene is left open where the match is weak. A clone size is listed for some rows: how often the clone was seen (once, few, many), or a class if it is expanded.

TRBD1	-	TRBV7-2	16	TRBJ1-3	CASSTGQVRSGNTIYF	TGTGCCAGCAGCACGGGACAGGTTCGCTCTGGAAACACCATATATTTT
-	-	TRBV5-5	17	TRBJ2-3	CASSPGGPTGSADTQYF	TGTGCCAGCAGCCCCGGGGGGCCGACAGGGTCCGCAGATACGCAGTATTTT
-	few	TRBV5-1	15	TRBJ2-1	CASSSTGEGYNEQFF	TGCGCCAGCAGCTCAACAGGGGAGGGTTACAATGAGCAGTTCTTC
TRBD1	-	TRBV4-1	15	TRBJ2-1	CASSRAGTGYNEQFF	TGCGCCAGCAGCAGAGCCGGGACAGGCTACAATGAGCAGTTCTTC
-	-	TRBV18	14	TRBJ2-3	CASSPPFRLYTQYF	TGTGCCAGCTCACCACCGTTCCGACTCTATACGCAGTATTTT
TRBD2	many	TRBV28	18	TRBJ2-1	CASSSFQKSGRTYNEQFF	TGTGCCAGCAGTTCGTTCCAGAAGAGCGGGAGGACCTACAATGAGCAGTTCTTC
-	few	TRBV24-1	13	TRBJ1-2	CATSRGINYGYTF	TGTGCCACCAGTCGCGGAATTAACTATGGCTACACCTTC
-	-	TRBV6-6	13	TRBJ1-5	CASSPTANQPQHF	TGTGCCAGCAGTCCTACAGCAAATCAGCCCCAGCATTTT
-	-	TRBV5-1	14	TRBJ1-5	CASSFGLPDQPQHF	TGCGCCAGCAGCTTTGGCTTACCTGATCAGCCCCAGCATTTT
TRBD1	-	TRBV10-2	15	TRBJ1-1	CASLDRGRVTPEAFF	TGCGCCAGTCTAGACAGGGGGCGAGTAACCCCTGAAGCTTTCTTT
-	-	TRBV7-2	13	TRBJ2-2	CASSPQLTGELFF	TGTGCCAGCAGCCCACAACTCACCGGGGAGCTGTTTTTT
TRBD1	-	TRBV20-1	13	TRBJ1-2	CSARDRVSYGYTF	TGCAGTGCTAGGGACAGGGTTAGCTATGGCTACACCTTC
TRBD1	-	TRBV5-1	13	TRBJ2-3	CASRLQGPDTQYF	TGCGCCAGCAGGCTACAGGGGCCAGATACGCAGTATTTT
TRBD2	few	TRBV7-9	14	TRBJ2-1	CASSYLGLALEQFF	TGTGCCAGCAGCTATTTGGGACTAGCACTTGAGCAGTTCTTC
-	many	TRBV7-2	17	TRBJ2-2	CASSLRKGWEDTGELFF	TGTGCCAGCAGCTTACGAAAGGGGTGGGAGGACACCGGGGAGCTGTTTTTT
-	-	TRBV7-2	17	TRBJ2-1	CASSPRGGLGAYNEQFF	TGTGCCAGCAGCCCTAGGGGCGGGTTAGGGGCCTACAATGAGCAGTTCTTC
TRBD2	-	TRBV20-1	14	TRBJ2-3	CSARVGGSLGTQYF	TGCAGTGCTAGAGTCGGCGGGAGTTTGGGTACGCAGTATTTT
-	-	TRBV6-1	16	TRBJ2-7	CASSPRGRRISYEQYF	TGTGCCAGCAGTCCCCGTGGGCGGAGGATTTCCTACGAGCAGTACTTC
TRBD1	-	TRBV18	19	TRBJ2-6	CASSRDRTNLISGANVLTF	TGTGCCAGCTCACGGGACAGAACTAACCTTATCTCTGGGGCCAACGTCCTGACTTTC
-	few	TRBV6-1	14	TRBJ2-2	CASKGGINTGELFF	TGTGCCAGCAAAGGGGGTATTAACACCGGGGAGCTGTTTTTT
TRBD2	-	TRBV4-2	16	TRBJ2-2	CASSQEGGRGAGELFF	TGTGCCAGCAGCCAAGAAGGCGGCCGGGGGGCCGGGGAGCTGTTTTTT
TRBD2	-	TRBV24-1	13	TRBJ2-3	CATKGLAGDTQYF	TGTGCCACCAAAGGACTAGCGGGAGATACGCAGTATTTT
-	-	TRBV27	14	TRBJ2-2	CASRPGGYTGELFF	TGTGCCAGCCGCCCGGGGGGCTACACCGGGGAGCTGTTTTTT
TRBD2	-	TRBV10-3	16	TRBJ2-3	CAISYPAGAGTDTQYF	TGTGCCATCAGTTACCCAGCGGGAGCGGGCACAGATACGCAGTATTTT
-	-	TRBV7-2	14	TRBJ1-3	CASSLGTPSDTIYF	TGTGCCAGCAGCTTGGGGACACCATCGGACACCATATATTTT
-	few	TRBV4-1	15	TRBJ2-2	CASSQDSRQSSQLFF	TGCGCCAGCAGCCAAGATTCCAGACAGTCAAGTCAGCTGTTTTTT
TRBD2	few	TRBV6-5	14	TRBJ2-3	CASSSSGRADTQYF	TGTGCCAGCAGTTCTAGCGGGAGGGCAGATACGCAGTATTTT
-	many	TRBV18	13	TRBJ1-5	CASSPTDNQPQHF	TGTGCCAGCTCACCCACAGACAATCAGCCCCAGCATTTT
-	few	TRBV7-2	14	TRBJ2-7	CASSRGPESYEQYF	TGTGCCAGCAGCCGGGGCCCCGAATCCTACGAGCAGTACTTC
TRBD1	few	TRBV5-1	15	TRBJ2-2	CASSQRQGHTGELFF	TGCGCCAGCAGCCAAAGACAGGGGCACACCGGGGAGCTGTTTTTT
-	-	TRBV20-1	13	TRBJ2-7	CSPENRENYEQYF	TGCAGTCCTGAAAACAGGGAAAACTACGAGCAGTACTTC
-	many	TRBV5-1	16	TRBJ2-3	CASSSAAGFSTDTQYF	TGCGCCAGCAGCTCAGCCGCAGGGTTTAGCACAGATACGCAGTATTTT
-	few	TRBV28	16	TRBJ2-7	CASSFKVGGGSYEQYF	TGTGCCAGCAGCTTTAAAGTCGGTGGCGGCTCCTACGAGCAGTACTTC
TRBD2	-	TRBV5-5	15	TRBJ2-7	CASSWGLAGIYEQYF	TGTGCCAGCAGCTGGGGACTAGCGGGTATCTACGAGCAGTACTTC
-	-	TRBV10-1	15	TRBJ2-5	CASSENARHGETQYF	TGCGCCAGCAGTGAGAATGCGAGGCATGGGGAGACCCAGTACTTC
TRBD1	-	TRBV4-3	17	TRBJ2-1	CASSQDLGTGSYNEQFF	TGCGCCAGCAGCCAAGATTTAGGGACAGGGTCCTACAATGAGCAGTTCTTC
TRBD1	-	TRBV5-1	15	TRBJ1-6	CASSLADRGSSPLHF	TGCGCCAGCAGCTTGGCCGACAGGGGTTCGTCACCCCTCCACTTT
TRBD1	-	TRBV6-5	17	TRBJ1-4	CASSSKPGGLTNEKLFF	TGTGCCAGCAGTTCAAAACCAGGGGGCTTAACTAATGAAAAACTGTTTTTT
-	few	TRBV4-2	14	TRBJ2-7	CASSQTWAQYEQYF	TGTGCCAGCAGCCAAACGTGGGCTCAGTACGAGCAGTACTTC
TRBD1	-	TRBV29-1	15	TRBJ2-5	CSVELQGAYQETQYF	TGCAGCGTTGAGTTACAGGGGGCGTACCAAGAGACCCAGTACTTC
-	few	TRBV20-1	13	TRBJ1-2	CSARDAGTYGYTF	TGCAGTGCTAGAGATGCAGGGACCTATGGCTACACCTTC
-	-	TRBV4-2	17	TRBJ2-7	CASSQTQSSFSSYEQYF	TGTGCCAGCAGCCAAACCCAGTCGTCTTTCAGCTCCTACGAGCAGTACTTC
-	few	TRBV6-5	15	TRBJ2-1	CASSYSVSSYNEQFF	TGTGCCAGCAGTTATAGCGTGAGCTCCTACAATGAGCAGTTCTTC
-	few	TRBV7-3	15	TRBJ1-2	CASSLLSGGENGYTF	TGTGCCAGCAGCTTACTTTCCGGAGGGGAGAATGGCTACACCTTC
-	many	TRBV7-9	11	TRBJ2-1	CASSSGYEQFF	TGTGCCAGCAGCTCTGGGTATGAGCAGTTCTTC
TRBD2	few	TRBV5-1	14	TRBJ2-3	CASSQAGFTDTQYF	TGCGCCAGCAGCCAAGCGGGGTTCACAGATACGCAGTATTTT
TRBD1	-	TRBV4-2	16	TRBJ2-3	CASSQIGGRAPDTQYF	TGTGCCAGCAGCCAGATAGGGGGCCGGGCCCCAGATACGCAGTATTTT
-	-	TRBV7-8	15	TRBJ2-7	CVSSPNNRDSGEQYF	TGTGTCAGCAGCCCCAACAACAGAGATTCGGGCGAGCAGTACTTC
-	few	TRBV6-2/TRBV6-3	14	TRBJ1-6	CASSYAELSSPLHF	TGTGCCAGCAGTTACGCGGAACTAAGTTCACCCCTCCACTTT
-	few	TRBV29-1	12	TRBJ2-5	CSVAGSEETQYF	TGCAGCGTTGCAGGGTCTGAGGAGACCCAGTACTTC
-	many	TRBV5-5	13	TRBJ1-5	CASSLAGYQPQHF	TGTGCCAGCAGCTTGGCAGGGTATCAGCCCCAGCATTTT
-	-	TRBV25-1	14	TRBJ2-5	CASSEYRQIETQYF	TGTGCCAGCAGTGAATATCGACAGATAGAGACCCAGTACTTC
TRBD1	many	TRBV10-2	15	TRBJ2-7	CASSDEGAPTYEQYF	TGCGCCAGCAGTGATGAGGGGGCTCCGACCTACGAGCAGTACTTC
-	few	TRBV25-1	14	TRBJ1-4	CASSRQDANEKLFF	TGTGCCAGCAGTCGACAGGATGCTAATGAAAAACTGTTTTTT